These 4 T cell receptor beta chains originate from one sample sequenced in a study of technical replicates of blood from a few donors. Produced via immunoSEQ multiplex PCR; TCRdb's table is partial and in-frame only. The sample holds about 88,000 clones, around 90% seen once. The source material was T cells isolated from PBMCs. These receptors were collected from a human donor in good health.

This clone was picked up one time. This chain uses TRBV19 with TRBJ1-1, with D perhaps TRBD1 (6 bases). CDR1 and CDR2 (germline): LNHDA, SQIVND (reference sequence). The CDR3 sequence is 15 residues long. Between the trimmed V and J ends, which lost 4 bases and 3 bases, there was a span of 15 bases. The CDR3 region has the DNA TGTGCCAGTAGTACTCGGACAGAATCGCACACTGAAGCTTTCTTT. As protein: CASSTRTESHTEAFF. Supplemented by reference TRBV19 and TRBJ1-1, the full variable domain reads DGGITQSPKYLFRKEGQNVTLSCEQNLNHDAMYWYRQDPGQGLRLIYYSQIVNDFQKGDIAEGYSVSREKKESFPLTVTSAQKNPTAFYLCASSTRTESHTEAFFGQGTRLTVV.

CDR3 in amino acids: CASRSLGAVTDTQYF. The DNA of the CDR3 is TGTGCCAGCAGGAGTTTGGGAGCGGTCACAGATACGCAGTATTTT. The chain combines TRBV28 with TRBJ2-3, with D tentatively TRBD2 (5 bases). Trimming took off 6 bases at V and 2 bases at J, with 15 bases between the two ends. Looked up from germline, CDR1 is MDHEN and CDR2 is SYDVKM. The CDR3 totals 15 residues.

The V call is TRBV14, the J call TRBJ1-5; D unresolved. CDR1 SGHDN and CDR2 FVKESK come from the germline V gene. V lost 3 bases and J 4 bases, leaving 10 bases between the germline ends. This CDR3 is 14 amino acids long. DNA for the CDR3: TGTGCCAGCAGCCAGTCGGGATTGAATCAGCCCCAGCATTTT. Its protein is CASSQSGLNQPQHF. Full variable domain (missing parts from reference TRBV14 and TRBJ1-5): EAGVTQFPSHSVIEKGQTVTLRCDPISGHDNLYWYRRVMGKEIKFLLHFVKESKQDESGMPNNRFLAERTGGTYSTLKVQPAELEDSGVYFCASSQSGLNQPQHFGDGTRLSIL.

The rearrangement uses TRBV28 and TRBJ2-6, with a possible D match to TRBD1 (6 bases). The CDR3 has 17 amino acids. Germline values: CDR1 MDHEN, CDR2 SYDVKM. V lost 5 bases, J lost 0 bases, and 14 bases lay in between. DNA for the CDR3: TGTGCCAGCAGTAAAGATAACAGGGACTCTGGGGCCAACGTCCTGACTTTC. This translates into CASSKDNRDSGANVLTF.